The rows below give T cell receptor beta chains drawn from one sample of a study of PD-1 blockade in classical Hodgkin lymphoma. Generated by immunoSEQ multiplex PCR, the TCRdb table keeps only in-frame clones and is missing some. This table has tens of thousands of clones, around 69% appearing once. Material: peripheral blood mononuclear cells (PBMCs), obtained at baseline. The receptors were sampled from a human donor with classical Hodgkin lymphoma. Each CDR3 is given with its conserved first and last residue. Each record gives: V gene, D gene, clone size, J gene, CDR3 DNA, CDR3 protein. D genes are given only for firm matches. Where a row states a size, it is once, few, many or the class of an expanded clone; other rows omit it.

V: TRBV28; D: .; size: .; J: TRBJ1-1; DNA: TGTGCCAGCAGACCCTACGACAGAGAGAACACTGAAGCTTTCTTT; CDR3: CASRPYDRENTEAFF
V: TRBV11-3; D: .; size: .; J: TRBJ2-3; DNA: TGTGCCAGCAGCGGTCGCACAGATACGCAGTATTTT; CDR3: CASSGRTDTQYF
V: TRBV6-5; D: .; size: many; J: TRBJ1-2; DNA: TGTGCCAGCAGTTACTCGCAGGCCCTCTATGGCTACACCTTC; CDR3: CASSYSQALYGYTF
V: TRBV14; D: TRBD2; size: once; J: TRBJ2-5; DNA: TGTGCCAGCAGCCAGCCCCGGACTAGCGGGAGATCGAACCAAGAGACCCAGTACTTC; CDR3: CASSQPRTSGRSNQETQYF
V: TRBV5-1; D: .; size: .; J: TRBJ1-1; DNA: TGCGCCAGCAGCTTGGCCGGGCCGGTGAACACTGAAGCTTTCTTT; CDR3: CASSLAGPVNTEAFF
V: TRBV10-2; D: TRBD2; size: .; J: TRBJ2-7; DNA: TGCGCCAGCAGTATTTTTAGCGGGTACGAGCAGTACTTC; CDR3: CASSIFSGYEQYF
V: TRBV7-9; D: TRBD1; size: once; J: TRBJ2-5; DNA: TGTGCCAGCAGCTTAATTCGGACAGGGATGGAGACCCAGTACTTC; CDR3: CASSLIRTGMETQYF
V: TRBV2; D: TRBD1; size: .; J: TRBJ1-5; DNA: TGTGCCAGCAACCCGGACAGGAGATATCAGCCCCAGCATTTT; CDR3: CASNPDRRYQPQHF
V: TRBV9; D: .; size: .; J: TRBJ2-1; DNA: TGTGCCAGCAGCGTTGGGGGCATGTATGAGCAGTTCTTC; CDR3: CASSVGGMYEQFF
V: TRBV4-1; D: .; size: few; J: TRBJ1-1; DNA: TGCGCCAGCAGCCGGGACATACACATGAACACTGAAGCTTTCTTT; CDR3: CASSRDIHMNTEAFF
V: TRBV18; D: .; size: .; J: TRBJ2-3; DNA: TGTGCCAGCTCACCGGGGAGGCCTAGCACAGATACGCAGTATTTT; CDR3: CASSPGRPSTDTQYF
V: TRBV7-8; D: TRBD1; size: .; J: TRBJ2-2; DNA: TGTGCCAGCAGTTCGGACAGGGGAGGCACCGGGGAGCTGTTTTTT; CDR3: CASSSDRGGTGELFF
V: TRBV27; D: TRBD1; size: .; J: TRBJ2-7; DNA: TGTGCCAGCACTCGGGGACAGGGCTACGAGCAGTACTTC; CDR3: CASTRGQGYEQYF
V: TRBV5-1; D: TRBD2; size: .; J: TRBJ2-7; DNA: TGCGCCAGCAGCCAAAACCCGGGACTAGCCTACGAGCAGTACTTC; CDR3: CASSQNPGLAYEQYF
V: TRBV10-3; D: TRBD1; size: .; J: TRBJ2-3; DNA: TGTGCCATCAGCAAACGAGGACAGGAGAACACAGATACGCAGTATTTT; CDR3: CAISKRGQENTDTQYF
V: TRBV6-1; D: TRBD2; size: .; J: TRBJ2-1; DNA: TGTGCCCAACAGGGCCAGCGGGAGAGTTACAATGAGCAGTTCTTC; CDR3: CAQQGQRESYNEQFF
V: TRBV7-2; D: .; size: .; J: TRBJ2-1; DNA: TGTGCCAGCAGCTTAGACGGTTATGAGCAGTTCTTC; CDR3: CASSLDGYEQFF
V: TRBV7-9; D: TRBD1; size: .; J: TRBJ2-3; DNA: TGTGCCAGCAGCTTAACAGGGGGCCACACAGATACGCAGTATTTT; CDR3: CASSLTGGHTDTQYF
V: TRBV13; D: TRBD2; size: .; J: TRBJ2-3; DNA: TGTGCCAGCAGACGACTAGCGGGGGGGCGGACCACAGATACGCAGTATTTT; CDR3: CASRRLAGGRTTDTQYF
V: TRBV5-6; D: .; size: .; J: TRBJ1-4; DNA: TGTGCCAGCAGCTTGGTCTCCGGGTTAGCGACTAATGAAAAACTGTTTTTT; CDR3: CASSLVSGLATNEKLFF
V: TRBV28; D: .; size: .; J: TRBJ1-4; DNA: TGTGCCAGCAGTCCTTTCGGGGGCGTTGGCGAAAAACTGTTTTTT; CDR3: CASSPFGGVGEKLFF
V: TRBV19; D: .; size: .; J: TRBJ1-1; DNA: TGTGCCAGTAGTTGGTTAGGGGACACTGAAGCTTTCTTT; CDR3: CASSWLGDTEAFF
V: TRBV28; D: .; size: .; J: TRBJ2-3; DNA: TGTGCCAGCAGTTTCTTAAGCGGGACAGATACGCAGTATTTT; CDR3: CASSFLSGTDTQYF
V: TRBV18; D: .; size: .; J: TRBJ1-2; DNA: TGTGCCAGCTCACCGGAGCAGGCTAACTATGGCTACACCTTC; CDR3: CASSPEQANYGYTF
V: TRBV28; D: .; size: .; J: TRBJ2-5; DNA: TGTGCCAGCAGTCTCAGTGGGGGGGCGGAGACCCAGTACTTC; CDR3: CASSLSGGAETQYF
V: TRBV7-9; D: .; size: once; J: TRBJ2-5; DNA: TGTGCCAGCAGCTTATTCAGTTTAGGACAAGAGACCCAGTACTTC; CDR3: CASSLFSLGQETQYF
V: TRBV5-5; D: TRBD1; size: .; J: TRBJ2-7; DNA: TGTGCCAGCAGCTTGACAGGGGGTCCTCTTTCCTACGAGCAGTACTTC; CDR3: CASSLTGGPLSYEQYF
V: TRBV9; D: .; size: .; J: TRBJ1-1; DNA: TGTGCCAGCAGCGCCGACCTACGGGATACTGAAGCTTTCTTT; CDR3: CASSADLRDTEAFF
V: TRBV19; D: TRBD1; size: .; J: TRBJ1-5; DNA: TGTGCCAGTAGCAGGGCGACAGGGGGTAATCAGCCCCAGCATTTT; CDR3: CASSRATGGNQPQHF
V: TRBV4-1; D: .; size: .; J: TRBJ1-2; DNA: TGCGCCAGCAGCCAACTGCAGGGGAGCTCCCCTGTGCATGGCTACACCTTC; CDR3: CASSQLQGSSPVHGYTF
V: TRBV18; D: .; size: .; J: TRBJ2-7; DNA: TGTGCCAGCTCACCAGGATCGAACGCCGAGCAGTACTTC; CDR3: CASSPGSNAEQYF
V: TRBV7-3; D: .; size: .; J: TRBJ2-1; DNA: TGTGCCAGCAGCTCCCCGGCCGCGGGACAGTCGAAGGGCAGCTCCTGCAATGAGCAGTTCTTC; CDR3: CASSSPAAGQSKGSSCNEQFF
V: TRBV4-2; D: .; size: .; J: TRBJ2-1; DNA: TGTGCCAGCAGCCAAGCACGGGAATTACTCAATGAGCAGTTCTTC; CDR3: CASSQARELLNEQFF
V: TRBV7-3; D: .; size: few; J: TRBJ2-3; DNA: TGTGCCAGCAGCTTATACATCACAGATACGCAGTATTTT; CDR3: CASSLYITDTQYF
V: TRBV9; D: .; size: .; J: TRBJ2-1; DNA: TGTGCCAGCAGCGTAGACAGGGTACGGAATGAGCAGTTCTTC; CDR3: CASSVDRVRNEQFF
V: TRBV28; D: .; size: .; J: TRBJ1-1; DNA: TGTGCCAGCAGTACCGGACAAGACACTGAAGCTTTCTTT; CDR3: CASSTGQDTEAFF
V: TRBV4-2; D: .; size: .; J: TRBJ1-1; DNA: TGTGCCAGCAGCCAAGACCTTAGAGAGGGAGTGAACACTGAAGCTTTCTTT; CDR3: CASSQDLREGVNTEAFF
V: TRBV7-9; D: TRBD2; size: .; J: TRBJ2-1; DNA: TGTTCTAGCGGGAGGTCAGGGTCAACGAATGAGCAGTTCTTC; CDR3: CSSGRSGSTNEQFF
V: TRBV10-3; D: TRBD1; size: .; J: TRBJ1-2; DNA: TGTGCCATATCCCGGGGACAGGCTAAGAACTATGGCTACACCTTC; CDR3: CAISRGQAKNYGYTF
V: TRBV4-1; D: .; size: few; J: TRBJ2-5; DNA: TGCGCCAGCAGCCAAGATACGGGGCTCCAAGAGACCCAGTACTTC; CDR3: CASSQDTGLQETQYF
V: TRBV7-9; D: TRBD2; size: few; J: TRBJ2-2; DNA: TGTGCCAGCAGCCTAGCGGGGCTGAACACCGGGGAGCTGTTTTTT; CDR3: CASSLAGLNTGELFF
V: TRBV6-5; D: TRBD1; size: .; J: TRBJ1-2; DNA: TGTGCCAGCAGTTACCGACGACAGGGGACTGGCTACACCTTC; CDR3: CASSYRRQGTGYTF
V: TRBV28; D: TRBD2; size: few; J: TRBJ2-3; DNA: TGTGCCAGCAGTTTATGGAGCGGGGGGCAGTATTTT; CDR3: CASSLWSGGQYF
V: TRBV30; D: .; size: .; J: TRBJ2-5; DNA: TGTGCCTGGAGTAAAGGGGCCCTCCGGGACTACCAAGAGACCCAGTACTTC; CDR3: CAWSKGALRDYQETQYF
V: TRBV7-2; D: TRBD2; size: once; J: TRBJ2-3; DNA: TGTGCCAGCAGCTTATTGCGGGGGGGCGGTTTCTATACGCAGTATTTT; CDR3: CASSLLRGGGFYTQYF
V: TRBV7-2; D: .; size: .; J: TRBJ1-5; DNA: TGTGCCAGCAGCTTAGCGGGGCGCGGGGTTAGTCAGCCCCAGCATTTT; CDR3: CASSLAGRGVSQPQHF
V: TRBV19; D: .; size: .; J: TRBJ1-5; DNA: TGTGCCAGTACCCACTATCGGGGGACAAGCAATCAGCCCCAGCATTTT; CDR3: CASTHYRGTSNQPQHF
V: TRBV19; D: .; size: .; J: TRBJ1-5; DNA: TGTGCCAGTAGTATCACGAAAGGGGGTCTAGGCCAGCCCCAGCATTTT; CDR3: CASSITKGGLGQPQHF
V: TRBV6-5; D: .; size: .; J: TRBJ1-6; DNA: TGTGCCAGCAGTTACTCGGTACCTAATTCACCCCTCCACTTT; CDR3: CASSYSVPNSPLHF
V: TRBV15; D: .; size: once; J: TRBJ1-2; DNA: TGTGCCACCAGCAGAGCCTCGGGACCTGGCTACACCTTC; CDR3: CATSRASGPGYTF
V: TRBV18; D: .; size: .; J: TRBJ1-1; DNA: TGTGCCAGCTCACCGGGGCAGGCTACTGAAGCTTTCTTT; CDR3: CASSPGQATEAFF
V: TRBV9; D: .; size: .; J: TRBJ2-3; DNA: TGTGCCAGCAGCGTAGTAGTTACAGATACGCAGTATTTT; CDR3: CASSVVVTDTQYF
V: TRBV2; D: TRBD1; size: .; J: TRBJ1-5; DNA: TGTGCCAGCAGTGAACTTGGGACAGCAAATCAGCCCCAGCATTTT; CDR3: CASSELGTANQPQHF
V: TRBV4-3; D: .; size: .; J: TRBJ2-5; DNA: TGCGCCAGCAGCCAAGCCCGTATACGCCAAGAGACCCAGTACTTC; CDR3: CASSQARIRQETQYF
V: TRBV7-2; D: .; size: .; J: TRBJ1-5; DNA: TGTGCCAGCAGCGGCGCACCGGTTTTTGGCAATCAGCCCCAGCATTTT; CDR3: CASSGAPVFGNQPQHF
V: TRBV10-3; D: TRBD2; size: .; J: TRBJ2-5; DNA: TGTGCCATCAGACCGAGACTAGCGGGGGGACTTCAGCAAGAGACCCAGTACTTC; CDR3: CAIRPRLAGGLQQETQYF
V: TRBV19; D: TRBD1; size: .; J: TRBJ1-1; DNA: TGTGCCAGTAGTATAGGGACAGGGTCGAACACTGAAGCTTTCTTT; CDR3: CASSIGTGSNTEAFF
V: TRBV6-5; D: .; size: .; J: TRBJ1-3; DNA: TGTGCCAGCAGTTTATCTATTGGCGGCTCTGGAAACACCATATATTTT; CDR3: CASSLSIGGSGNTIYF
V: TRBV27; D: .; size: .; J: TRBJ1-2; DNA: TGTGCCAGCAGACTATTTACGGGCCGACGTTATGGCTACACCTTC; CDR3: CASRLFTGRRYGYTF